The next 14 T cell receptor beta chains were all read from a single sample in a study of blood T cell repertoires in COVID-19. Measured with immunoSEQ multiplex PCR; TCRdb has only the in-frame clones, and not every one. The sample shows tens of thousands of clones, 83% of them seen only once. Sequencing was done on a sample of peripheral blood. The receptors here all came from a man aged 30 to 39 with COVID-19, enrolled during active disease.

The J gene is TRBJ2-7, the V gene TRBV15, with 8 bases lining up with TRBD1. Germline trimming cut 5 bases from V and 4 bases from J; bases unmatched to any gene: 7. This CDR3 has 14 amino acids. Germline CDR1 is LNHNV and CDR2 is YYDKDF (reference sequence). CDR3 in DNA: TGTGCCACCAGCCCGGGACAGGCGGGATACGAGCAGTACTTC. It specifies CATSPGQAGYEQYF.

For this clone: Because the CDR3's place on the DNA is in doubt, the DNA is left out and the CDR3 is given as listed by TCRdb. The chain links TRBV27 to TRBJ1-3; the table's D call, TRBD1, was not checked against the DNA. Ends included, the CDR3 has 13 residues. CDR1 is MNHEY, CDR2 SMNVEV, per germline (reference sequence). The CDR3 region is CASSSSTGNTIYF.

The chain joins TRBV6-5 to TRBJ2-3; the D gene is possibly TRBD2 (6 bases). This CDR3 has 11 amino acids. V lost 10 bases and J lost 7, with 12 bases in between. CDR1 MNHEY and CDR2 SVGAGI come from the germline V gene. CDR3 in amino acids: CAIGLPNTQYF. CDR3 DNA: TGTGCCATCGGACTACCGAATACGCAGTATTTT.

The chain carries TRBV10-3 and TRBJ1-2; maybe TRBD1 (6 bases). The CDR3 has 13 residues. The germline CDR1 and CDR2 sequences are ENHRY and SYGVKD. V was clipped by 3 bases and J by 7 bases, with 12 bases between them. In DNA form, the CDR3 reads TGTGCCATCAGTGAACCGGACAGTAGTGGCTACACCTTC. It translates to CAISEPDSSGYTF.

The chain employs TRBV14 and TRBJ2-3; TRBD2 agrees at 8 bases. The germline CDR1 and CDR2 sequences are SGHDN and FVKESK. V lost 4 bases to trimming and J lost 5 bases; unmatched junction nucleotides: 5. The CDR3 has 14 residues. The CDR3 loop is CASSPRLALDTQYF. The CDR3 DNA reads as TGTGCCAGCAGCCCCCGACTAGCGCTAGATACGCAGTATTTT.

V gene TRBV5-8 combines with J gene TRBJ2-7; the match to TRBD2 covers 10 bases. The CDR3 contains 16 residues. Germline CDR1 is SGHTS and CDR2 is YDEGEE. The ends lost 0 bases at V and 9 bases at J; junction bases unmatched: 12. Here the CDR3 DNA reads TGTGCCAGCAGCTTGGGGCTAGCGGGAGCCTCACTGGGGCAGTACTTC. Protein sequence: CASSLGLAGASLGQYF.

V gene TRBV2 combines with J gene TRBJ2-7; the D gene is possibly TRBD1 (6 bases). Germline V gene lookup returns CDR1 SNHLY and CDR2 FYNNEI. The V end was cut by 1 base, the J end by 4 bases, with 11 bases between. The CDR3 extends over 14 amino acids. The CDR3, as DNA: TGTGCCAGCAGTGAAGGAGACAGGCTTTACGAGCAGTACTTC. It encodes CASSEGDRLYEQYF.

The V call is TRBV24-1, the J call TRBJ2-1; tentatively, D is TRBD2 (5 bases). The CDR3 consists of 14 residues. Looked up from germline, CDR1 is KGHDR and CDR2 is SFDVKD. The V and J ends lost 9 bases and 7 bases respectively, with 18 bases between them. The CDR3 reads CATETTSKGNEQFF. CDR3 DNA sequence: TGTGCCACCGAGACTACGTCCAAAGGGAATGAGCAGTTCTTC.

J is TRBJ1-5 and V is TRBV18; 11 bases are shared with TRBD1. The germline gives CDR1 KGHSH, CDR2 LQKENI. J lost 7 bases, V lost 3 bases, and 5 bases had no gene match. The CDR3 covers 15 residues. DNA for the CDR3: TGTGCCAGCTCACCGGACAGGGGGCAGAGACAGCCCCAGCATTTT. Translating it yields CASSPDRGQRQPQHF.

The chain couples TRBV7-9 to TRBJ1-2; D possibly corresponds to TRBD1 (6 bases). This CDR3 is 13 amino acids long. The V end lost 5 bases, the J end lost 3 bases, and 10 bases lay between the germline ends. CDR1 and CDR2 (germline): SEHNR, FQNEAQ (reference sequence). The CDR3 coding sequence is TGTGCCAGCAGCGCACAGGGTTACTATGGCTACACCTTC. Its protein product is CASSAQGYYGYTF.

In DNA, the CDR3 is TGCGCCAGCAGCCAAGATATCGGGAGGGTCTATGGCTACACCTTC. This sequence encodes CASSQDIGRVYGYTF. The rearrangement links TRBV4-1 to TRBJ1-2, with D uncertain. From germline, CDR1 is MGHRA and CDR2 YSYEKL. The CDR3 consists of 15 residues. V dropped 0 bases and J dropped 4 bases, with 12 bases sitting between them.

V and J are TRBV27 and TRBJ2-1; D not resolved. V was clipped by 4 bases and J by 10 bases, with 11 bases between them. The germline V gene encodes CDR1 MNHEY and CDR2 SMNVEV (reference sequence). The CDR3 sequence is 12 residues long. CDR3 loop: CASSSRTTEQFF. CDR3 in DNA: TGTGCCAGCAGTTCCAGAACTACCGAGCAGTTCTTC.

The table lists this clone with a count of one. The chain recombines TRBV30 with TRBJ2-2; 14 nucleotides align to TRBD2. Per the germline V gene, CDR1 is GTSNPN and CDR2 is SVGIG (reference sequence). This CDR3 contains 18 residues. The V and J ends lost 2 bases and 3 bases, in that order; junction bases with no gene match: 8. The CDR3 DNA is TGTGCCTGGAGTACAGGACTAGCGGGAGGCAGAGACACCGGGGAGCTGTTTTTT. It encodes CAWSTGLAGGRDTGELFF.

This chain links TRBV5-1 with TRBJ1-6; TRBD1 matches 7 bases. The CDR3 is 14 residues long. V lost 3 bases, J lost 11 bases, and 8 bases stayed unmatched. Germline CDR1 and CDR2: SGHRS and YFSETQ. CDR3 in DNA: TGCGCCAGCAGCTCGGGACAGACGACTGCACCCCTCCACTTT. This codes for CASSSGQTTAPLHF.